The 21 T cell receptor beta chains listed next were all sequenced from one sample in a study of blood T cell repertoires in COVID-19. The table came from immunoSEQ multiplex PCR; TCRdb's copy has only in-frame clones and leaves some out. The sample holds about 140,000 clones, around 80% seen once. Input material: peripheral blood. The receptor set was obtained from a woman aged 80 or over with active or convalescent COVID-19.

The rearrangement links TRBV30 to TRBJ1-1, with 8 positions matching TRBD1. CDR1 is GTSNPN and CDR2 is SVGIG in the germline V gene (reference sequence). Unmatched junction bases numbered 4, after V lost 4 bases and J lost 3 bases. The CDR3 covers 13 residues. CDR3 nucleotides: TGTGCCTGGAAGAAGGACAGGGACACTGAAGCTTTCTTT. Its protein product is CAWKKDRDTEAFF.

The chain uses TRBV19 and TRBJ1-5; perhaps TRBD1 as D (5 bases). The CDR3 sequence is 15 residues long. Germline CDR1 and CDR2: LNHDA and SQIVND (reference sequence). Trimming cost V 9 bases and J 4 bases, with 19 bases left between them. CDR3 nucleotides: TGTGCCAGCCGCCCGCTAGGGGTTAGTAATCAGCCCCAGCATTTT. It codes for CASRPLGVSNQPQHF. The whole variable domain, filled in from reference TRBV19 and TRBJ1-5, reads DGGITQSPKYLFRKEGQNVTLSCEQNLNHDAMYWYRQDPGQGLRLIYYSQIVNDFQKGDIAEGYSVSREKKESFPLTVTSAQKNPTAFYLCASRPLGVSNQPQHFGDGTRLSIL.

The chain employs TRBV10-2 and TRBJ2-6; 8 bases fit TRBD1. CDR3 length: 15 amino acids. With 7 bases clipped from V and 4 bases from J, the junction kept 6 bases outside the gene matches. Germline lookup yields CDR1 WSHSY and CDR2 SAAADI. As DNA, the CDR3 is TGCGCCAGCAAAGAGGACAGGGTCGGGGCCAACGTCCTGACTTTC. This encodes CASKEDRVGANVLTF.

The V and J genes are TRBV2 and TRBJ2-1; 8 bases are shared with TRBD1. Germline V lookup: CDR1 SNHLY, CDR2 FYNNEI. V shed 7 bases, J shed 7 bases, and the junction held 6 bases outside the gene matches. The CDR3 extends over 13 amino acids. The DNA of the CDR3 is TGTGCCAGCAACAGACAGGGGAGAAATGAGCAGTTCTTC. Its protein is CASNRQGRNEQFF. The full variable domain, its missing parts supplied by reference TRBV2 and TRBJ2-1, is EPEVTQTPSHQVTQMGQEVILRCVPISNHLYFYWYRQILGQKVEFLVSFYNNEISEKSEIFDDQFSVERPDGSNFTLKIRSTKLEDSAMYFCASNRQGRNEQFFGPGTRLTVL.

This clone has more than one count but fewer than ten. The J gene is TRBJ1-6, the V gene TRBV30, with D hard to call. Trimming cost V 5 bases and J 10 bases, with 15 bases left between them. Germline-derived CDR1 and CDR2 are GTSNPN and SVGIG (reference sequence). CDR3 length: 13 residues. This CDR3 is CAWSRSSPSPLHF. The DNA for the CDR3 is TGTGCCTGGTCACGAAGCTCGCCCTCACCCCTCCACTTT.

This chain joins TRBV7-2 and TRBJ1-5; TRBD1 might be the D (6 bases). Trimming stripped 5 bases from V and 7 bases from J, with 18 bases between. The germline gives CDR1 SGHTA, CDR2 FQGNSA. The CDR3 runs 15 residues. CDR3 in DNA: TGTGCCAGCAGCCCCAGTGTGGGGGCATGGCAGCCCCAGCATTTT. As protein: CASSPSVGAWQPQHF.

CDR3 DNA sequence: TGTGCCAGCAGCCAACAGAGTCGCACTGAAGCTTTCTTT. It encodes CASSQQSRTEAFF. This chain connects TRBV7-3 to TRBJ1-1; no clear D. Germline CDR1 is SGHTA and CDR2 is FQGTGA. The CDR3 is made up of 13 amino acids. V lost 5 bases to trimming and J lost 4 bases, with 11 bases between them.

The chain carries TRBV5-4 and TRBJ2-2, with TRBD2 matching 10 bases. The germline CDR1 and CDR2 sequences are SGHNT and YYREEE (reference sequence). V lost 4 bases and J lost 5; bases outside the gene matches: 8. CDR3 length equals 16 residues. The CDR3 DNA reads TGTGCCAGCAGCGCCTCCGGGACTAGCGTGACCGGGGAGCTGTTTTTT. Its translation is CASSASGTSVTGELFF. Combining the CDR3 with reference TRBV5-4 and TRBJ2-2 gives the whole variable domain ETGVTQSPTHLIKTRGQQVTLRCSSQSGHNTVSWYQQALGQGPQFIFQYYREEENGRGNFPPRFSGLQFPNYSSELNVNALELDDSALYLCASSASGTSVTGELFFGEGSRLTVL.

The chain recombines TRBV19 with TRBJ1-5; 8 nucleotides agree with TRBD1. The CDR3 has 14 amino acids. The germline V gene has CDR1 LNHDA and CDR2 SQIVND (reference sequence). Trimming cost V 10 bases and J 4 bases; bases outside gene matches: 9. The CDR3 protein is CATWTGRDNQPQHF. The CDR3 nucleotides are TGTGCCACTTGGACAGGGCGAGATAATCAGCCCCAGCATTTT.

The CDR3 bases are TGTGCCAGCAGTTACCAGGACAGGGGATCATACGAGCAGTACTTC. It yields the protein CASSYQDRGSYEQYF. This chain uses TRBV6-5 with TRBJ2-7; 9 bases are shared with TRBD1. The germline CDR1 and CDR2 sequences are MNHEY and SVGAGI. The CDR3 spans 15 residues. V lost 2 bases and J lost 4; bases outside the gene matches: 6.

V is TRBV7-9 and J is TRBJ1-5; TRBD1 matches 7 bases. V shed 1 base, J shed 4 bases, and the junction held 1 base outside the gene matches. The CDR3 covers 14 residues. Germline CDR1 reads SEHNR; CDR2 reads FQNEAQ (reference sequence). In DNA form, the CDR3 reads TGTGCCAGCAGCTTAGTGGGACAGAATCAGCCCCAGCATTTT. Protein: CASSLVGQNQPQHF.

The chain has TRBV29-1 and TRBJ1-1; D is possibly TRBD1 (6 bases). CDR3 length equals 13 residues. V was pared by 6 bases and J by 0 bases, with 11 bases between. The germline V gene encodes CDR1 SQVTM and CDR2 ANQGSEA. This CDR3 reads CSVVGQLNTEAFF. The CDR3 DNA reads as TGCAGCGTGGTAGGACAGTTGAACACTGAAGCTTTCTTT.

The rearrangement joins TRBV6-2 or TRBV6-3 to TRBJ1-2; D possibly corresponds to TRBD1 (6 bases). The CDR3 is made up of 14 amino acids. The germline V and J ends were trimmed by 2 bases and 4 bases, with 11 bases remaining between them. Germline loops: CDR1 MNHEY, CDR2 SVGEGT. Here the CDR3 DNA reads TGTGCCAGCAGTTACGTACAGGGCGGCTATGGCTACACCTTC. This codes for CASSYVQGGYGYTF.

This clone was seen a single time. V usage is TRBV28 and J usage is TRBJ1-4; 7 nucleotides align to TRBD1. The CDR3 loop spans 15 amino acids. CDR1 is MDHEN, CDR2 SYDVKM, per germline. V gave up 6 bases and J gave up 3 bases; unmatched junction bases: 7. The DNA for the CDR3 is TGTGCCAGCAGACACGCCGGGACAGCTAATGAAAAACTGTTTTTT. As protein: CASRHAGTANEKLFF.

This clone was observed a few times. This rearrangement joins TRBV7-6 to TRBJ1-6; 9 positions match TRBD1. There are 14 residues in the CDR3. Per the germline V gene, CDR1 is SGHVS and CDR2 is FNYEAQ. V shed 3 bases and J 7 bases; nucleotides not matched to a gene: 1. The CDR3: CASSLGTGNSPLHF. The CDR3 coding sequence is TGTGCCAGCAGCTTGGGGACAGGGAATTCACCCCTCCACTTT. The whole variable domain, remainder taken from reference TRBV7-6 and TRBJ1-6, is GAGVSQSPRYKVTKRGQDVALRCDPISGHVSLYWYRQALGQGPEFLTYFNYEAQQDKSGLPNDRFSAERPEGSISTLTIQRTEQRDSAMYRCASSLGTGNSPLHFGNGTRLTVT.

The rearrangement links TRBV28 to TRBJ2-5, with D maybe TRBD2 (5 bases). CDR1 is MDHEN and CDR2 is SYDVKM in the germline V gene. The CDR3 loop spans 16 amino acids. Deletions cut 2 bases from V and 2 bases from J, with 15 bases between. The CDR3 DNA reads TGTGCCAGCAGTTTAAGGGCTAGCAAGCCTCAAGAGACCCAGTACTTC. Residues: CASSLRASKPQETQYF.

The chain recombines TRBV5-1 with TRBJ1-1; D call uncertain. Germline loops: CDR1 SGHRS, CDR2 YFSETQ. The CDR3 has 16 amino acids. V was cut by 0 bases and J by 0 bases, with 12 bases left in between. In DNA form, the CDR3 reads TGCGCCAGCAGCTTGGGTTCTTCTTTCGTGAACACTGAAGCTTTCTTT. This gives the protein CASSLGSSFVNTEAFF. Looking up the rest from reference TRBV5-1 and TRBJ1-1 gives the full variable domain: KAGVTQTPRYLIKTRGQQVTLSCSPISGHRSVSWYQQTPGQGLQFLFEYFSETQRNKGNFPGRFSGRQFSNSRSEMNVSTLELGDSALYLCASSLGSSFVNTEAFFGQGTRLTVV.

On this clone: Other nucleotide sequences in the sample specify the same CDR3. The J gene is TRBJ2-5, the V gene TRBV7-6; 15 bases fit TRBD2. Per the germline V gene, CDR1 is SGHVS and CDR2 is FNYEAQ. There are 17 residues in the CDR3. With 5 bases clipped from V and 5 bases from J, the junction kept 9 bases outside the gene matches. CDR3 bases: TGTGCCAGCAGCCTGCGGACTAGCGGGGGGGCCAGGGAGACCCAGTACTTC. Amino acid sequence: CASSLRTSGGARETQYF.

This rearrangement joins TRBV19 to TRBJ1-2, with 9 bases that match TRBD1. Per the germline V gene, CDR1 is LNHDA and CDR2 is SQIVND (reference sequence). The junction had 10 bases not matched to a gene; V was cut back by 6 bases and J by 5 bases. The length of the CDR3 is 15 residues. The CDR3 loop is CASRSATGGNYGYTF. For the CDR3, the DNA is TGTGCCAGTAGGTCCGCGACAGGGGGAAATTATGGCTACACCTTC. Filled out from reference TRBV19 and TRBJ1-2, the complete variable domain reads DGGITQSPKYLFRKEGQNVTLSCEQNLNHDAMYWYRQDPGQGLRLIYYSQIVNDFQKGDIAEGYSVSREKKESFPLTVTSAQKNPTAFYLCASRSATGGNYGYTFGSGTRLTVV.

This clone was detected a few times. DNA for the CDR3: TGTGCCAGCAGTGGACGCGGCAGGGGCCTCACAGATACGCAGTATTTT. It encodes CASSGRGRGLTDTQYF. The V call is TRBV2, the J call TRBJ2-3, with D tentatively TRBD1 (6 bases). In germline, CDR1 is SNHLY, CDR2 FYNNEI. Trimming left V 4 bases short and J 2 bases short, with 16 bases between. This CDR3 contains 16 residues.

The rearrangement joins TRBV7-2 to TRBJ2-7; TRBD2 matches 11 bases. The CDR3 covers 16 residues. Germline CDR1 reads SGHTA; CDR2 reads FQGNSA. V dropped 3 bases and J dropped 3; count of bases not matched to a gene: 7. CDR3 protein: CASSFPLTSGSYEQYF. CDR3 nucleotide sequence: TGTGCCAGCAGCTTCCCCCTTACTAGCGGGAGCTACGAGCAGTACTTC.